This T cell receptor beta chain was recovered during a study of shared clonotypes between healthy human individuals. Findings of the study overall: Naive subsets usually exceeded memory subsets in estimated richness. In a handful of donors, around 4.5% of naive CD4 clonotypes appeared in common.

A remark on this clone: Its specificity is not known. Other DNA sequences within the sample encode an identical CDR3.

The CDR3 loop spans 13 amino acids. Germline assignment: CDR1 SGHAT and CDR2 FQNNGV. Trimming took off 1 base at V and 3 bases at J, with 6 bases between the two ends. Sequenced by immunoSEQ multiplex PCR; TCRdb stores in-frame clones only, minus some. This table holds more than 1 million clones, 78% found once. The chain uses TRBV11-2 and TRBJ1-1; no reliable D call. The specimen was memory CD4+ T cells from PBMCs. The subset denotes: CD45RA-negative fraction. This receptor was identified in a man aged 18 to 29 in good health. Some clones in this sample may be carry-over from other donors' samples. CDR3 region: CASSLVSDTEAFF. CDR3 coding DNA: TGTGCCAGCAGCTTAGTCTCAGACACTGAAGCTTTCTTT. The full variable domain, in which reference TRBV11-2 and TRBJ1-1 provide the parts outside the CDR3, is EAGVAQSPRYKIIEKRQSVAFWCNPISGHATLYWYQQILGQGPKLLIQFQNNGVVDDSQLPKDRFSAERLKGVDSTLKIQPAKLEDSAVYLCASSLVSDTEAFFGQGTRLTVV.